This TCR beta chain was recovered during a study of shared clonotypes between healthy human individuals. About the study: Per donor, CD8 memory used one plate, CD8 naive used two, CD4 memory used three and CD4 naive used three.

Positive CCR7 selection of CD45RO-negative cells yielded the naive CD8 cells, and terminally differentiated effector memory CD45RA+ cells were excluded. Study-wide results and limits: Relative to memory subsets, naive subsets generally showed larger estimated richness. It was the non-shared clonotypes that had lower generation probabilities than clonotypes shared by all four donors.

Sorted-subset replicate PCR reactions were performed with about 200 ng DNA, corresponding to tens of thousands of T cell genomes. Generated by immunoSEQ multiplex PCR, the TCRdb table keeps only in-frame clones and is missing some. The repertoire has over 2,000,000 clones, about 94% of them found once; the top ten carry around 1.8%. The V gene lost 4 bases and the J gene lost 5 bases, with 11 bases spanning the gap. Germline CDR1 reads MNHEY; CDR2 reads SMNVEV (reference sequence). CDR3 size: 13 residues. About this clone: Its antigen is not known. Other DNA sequences of this sample code for an identical CDR3.

This TCR was sampled from a man between 18 and 35 years old in good health. Some clones in this sample may be carry-over from other donors' samples. The sequencing sample was made of naive CD8+ T cells from PBMCs. The chain has TRBV27 and TRBJ2-5; TRBD2 might be the D (5 bases). This CDR3 reads CASSSGLLETQYF. CDR3 DNA: TGTGCCAGCAGTTCCGGACTGCTGGAGACCCAGTACTTC.